Listed below are T cell receptor beta chains from one sample, sequenced in a study of blood T cell repertoires in COVID-19. Clones were read by immunoSEQ multiplex PCR, and TCRdb kept only the in-frame ones, dropping some. This sample has some 240,000 clones, with roughly nine tenths found just once. The sequenced material came from peripheral blood. These receptors all stem from a woman aged 40 to 50 who had recovered from COVID-19. Each CDR3 is given with its conserved first and last residue. D genes are given only for firm matches. Where a row states a size, it is once, few, many or the class of an expanded clone; other rows omit it.

>TRBJ1-4|TRBV6-5|13|NA|NA
CATDRQEFGKLFF
TGTGCCACCGACCGACAGGAATTCGGAAAACTGTTTTTT
>TRBJ2-5|TRBV5-4|15|NA|NA
CASSLVGSGGETQYF
TGTGCCAGCAGCTTGGTTGGGAGCGGAGGAGAGACCCAGTACTTC
>TRBJ2-3|TRBV9|13|NA|NA
CASSGVNTDTQYF
TGTGCCAGCAGCGGAGTTAACACAGATACGCAGTATTTT
>TRBJ1-2|TRBV19|12|NA|NA
CASSPGSYGYTF
TGTGCCAGTAGTCCCGGGTCCTATGGCTACACCTTC
>TRBJ2-2|TRBV3-1/TRBV3-2|15|TRBD1|few
CASSLGQGKTGELFF
TGTGCCAGCAGCCTCGGACAGGGTAAAACCGGGGAGCTGTTTTTT
>TRBJ1-2|TRBV15|14|TRBD1|NA
CATSRRDRGYGYTF
TGTGCCACCAGCAGACGGGACAGGGGTTATGGCTACACCTTC
>TRBJ2-1|TRBV5-1|13|NA|many
CASSLGATNEQFF
TGCGCCAGCAGCTTGGGAGCGACCAATGAGCAGTTCTTC
>TRBJ2-2|TRBV12-3/TRBV12-4|13|NA|NA
CASSLNRAGELFF
TGTGCCAGCAGTTTAAATCGTGCCGGGGAGCTGTTTTTT
>TRBJ2-1|TRBV19|15|TRBD2|NA
CASSTREGIDNEQFF
TGTGCCAGTAGTACGCGGGAGGGCATTGACAATGAGCAGTTCTTC
>TRBJ2-2|TRBV3-1/TRBV3-2|16|NA|NA
CASSQFGVGSPGELFF
TGTGCCAGCAGCCAATTTGGAGTCGGGTCCCCCGGGGAGCTGTTTTTT
>TRBJ2-1|TRBV7-2|14|TRBD2|NA
CASSSHRTSDEQFF
TGTGCCAGCAGCTCCCACAGGACTAGTGATGAGCAGTTCTTC
>TRBJ2-1|TRBV18|18|TRBD2|NA
CASSPLSFGSGRGNEQFF
TGTGCCAGCTCACCCCTCTCATTCGGTAGCGGGAGGGGGAATGAGCAGTTCTTC
>TRBJ2-5|TRBV4-1|13|NA|NA
CASSQVGGETQYF
TGCGCCAGCAGCCAAGTCGGGGGAGAGACCCAGTACTTC
>TRBJ1-2|TRBV14|13|NA|NA
CASSQNDRKGYTF
TGTGCCAGCAGCCAAAACGACAGGAAAGGCTACACCTTC
>TRBJ1-5|TRBV7-2|14|NA|NA
CASSLGTGSQPQHF
TGTGCCAGCAGCTTAGGTACGGGTAGTCAGCCCCAGCATTTT
>TRBJ2-5|TRBV7-3|14|TRBD1|NA
CASSRTGDGETQYF
TGTGCCAGCAGCCGGACAGGGGACGGAGAGACCCAGTACTTC
>TRBJ2-3|TRBV27|15|TRBD2|NA
CASSLSRGGGDTQYF
TGTGCCAGCAGTTTATCGCGGGGGGGAGGAGATACGCAGTATTTT
>TRBJ1-1|TRBV3-1/TRBV3-2|19|NA|few
CASSSLGKGGARGNTEAFF
TGTGCCAGCAGCAGTCTAGGAAAGGGGGGGGCAAGAGGGAACACTGAAGCTTTCTTT
>TRBJ1-5|TRBV19|14|NA|NA
CASSSGRGNQPQHF
TGTGCCAGTAGTTCGGGCAGGGGAAATCAGCCCCAGCATTTT
>TRBJ2-5|TRBV5-6|15|TRBD2|NA
CASSLTTSEQETQYF
TGTGCCAGCAGCCTAACGACTAGCGAGCAAGAGACCCAGTACTTC
>TRBJ1-2|TRBV15|15|TRBD1|NA
CATSSTGGRDYGYTF
TGTGCCACCAGCTCAACAGGGGGCCGAGACTATGGCTACACCTTC
>TRBJ2-1|TRBV6-1|13|TRBD2|NA
CASSEPLAVRGFF
TGTGCCAGCAGTGAGCCCCTAGCGGTCCGGGGGTTCTTC
>TRBJ2-1|TRBV2|14|NA|NA
CASSDLPGQDEQFF
TGTGCCAGCAGTGACTTACCGGGACAAGATGAGCAGTTCTTC
>TRBJ2-1|TRBV19|16|TRBD2|NA
CASSPGLAGPNNEQFF
TGTGCCAGTAGTCCAGGACTAGCGGGCCCTAACAATGAGCAGTTCTTC
>TRBJ2-7|TRBV5-1|15|NA|NA
CASSLHRDHTYEQYF
TGCGCCAGCAGCCTACACCGGGATCACACCTACGAGCAGTACTTC
>TRBJ2-7|TRBV4-1|15|NA|NA
CASSQVGDKRYEQYF
TGCGCCAGCAGCCAAGTGGGGGACAAGCGCTACGAGCAGTACTTC
>TRBJ2-5|TRBV5-6|15|TRBD2|NA
CASSLRGLGGETQYF
TGTGCCAGCAGCTTGCGGGGACTAGGGGGAGAGACCCAGTACTTC
>TRBJ1-1|TRBV27|15|NA|NA
CASSLRGWVNTEAFF
TGTGCCAGCAGTTTGCGGGGTTGGGTGAACACTGAAGCTTTCTTT
>TRBJ2-5|TRBV11-3|16|NA|NA
CASSLVLLAPQETQYF
TGTGCCAGCAGCTTAGTTCTTCTAGCCCCACAAGAGACCCAGTACTTC
>TRBJ2-5|TRBV4-1|15|NA|NA
CASSQEGRNQETQYF
TGCGCCAGCAGCCAAGAAGGCAGGAACCAAGAGACCCAGTACTTC
>TRBJ2-4|TRBV11-3|19|NA|NA
CASSNLNRWGERAKNIQYF
TGTGCCAGCAGCAATCTCAATAGGTGGGGCGAGAGGGCCAAAAACATTCAGTACTTC
>TRBJ1-6|TRBV27|15|NA|few
CASSLSVTLKSPLHF
TGTGCCAGCAGTTTATCCGTGACACTGAAATCACCCCTCCACTTT
>TRBJ2-5|TRBV7-9|14|TRBD1|NA
CASSYAGTGETQYF
TGTGCCAGCAGCTACGCCGGGACAGGAGAGACCCAGTACTTC
>TRBJ2-1|TRBV14|15|TRBD1|NA
CASSPPAGGFNEQFF
TGTGCCAGCAGCCCCCCTGCAGGGGGATTTAATGAGCAGTTCTTC
>TRBJ2-7|TRBV18|13|NA|NA
CASSPDSSYEQYF
TGTGCCAGCTCACCAGACAGCTCCTACGAGCAGTACTTC
>TRBJ2-5|TRBV7-8|15|NA|NA
CASSLTRGRSETQYF
TGTGCCAGCAGCTTAACCAGGGGACGCTCAGAGACCCAGTACTTC
>TRBJ1-2|TRBV21-1|16|NA|NA
CASTTKGSTFNYGYTF
TGTGCCAGCACTACAAAAGGGAGTACTTTCAACTATGGCTACACCTTC
>TRBJ1-1|TRBV18|17|TRBD1|NA
CASSGTGTGWMNTEAFF
TGTGCCAGCTCAGGGACCGGGACAGGGTGGATGAACACTGAAGCTTTCTTT
>TRBJ2-7|TRBV30|14|NA|NA
CAWTRGGVSYEQYF
TGTGCCTGGACCAGGGGTGGGGTCTCCTACGAGCAGTACTTC
>TRBJ1-5|TRBV30|14|NA|NA
CAWDMGTPNQPQHF
TGTGCCTGGGACATGGGGACACCTAATCAGCCCCAGCATTTT
>TRBJ2-3|TRBV6-5|15|NA|NA
CASRPPSRSTDTQYF
TGTGCCAGCAGGCCACCGTCGAGGAGCACAGATACGCAGTATTTT
>TRBJ2-6|TRBV9|17|TRBD1|NA
CASSVWDSSPGANVLTF
TGTGCCAGCAGCGTTTGGGACAGTAGCCCTGGGGCCAACGTCCTGACTTTC
>TRBJ1-4|TRBV11-3|18|NA|NA
CASSIDTFSAGHLEKLFF
TGTGCCAGCAGCATAGACACGTTTTCGGCAGGGCATTTGGAAAAACTGTTTTTT
>TRBJ1-1|TRBV25-1|13|NA|NA
CASSDGTWAEAFF
TGTGCCAGCAGTGACGGGACATGGGCTGAAGCTTTCTTT
>TRBJ2-2|TRBV3-1/TRBV3-2|16|NA|NA
CASSQDPLPGPGEPFF
TGTGCCAGCAGCCAAGACCCACTACCAGGACCCGGGGAGCCGTTTTTT
>TRBJ1-6|TRBV6-5|14|NA|NA
CASSYPGGNSPLHF
TGTGCCAGCAGTTACCCGGGAGGAAATTCACCCCTCCACTTT
>TRBJ2-5|TRBV10-3|13|NA|once
CAISENSKETQYF
TGTGCCATCAGTGAGAACAGTAAAGAGACCCAGTACTTC
>TRBJ1-2|TRBV29-1|14|TRBD1|NA
CSGTFGTGGVGYTF
TGCAGCGGGACGTTTGGGACAGGGGGAGTGGGCTACACCTTC
>TRBJ2-1|TRBV11-3|16|NA|NA
CASRPPGHGVYNEQFF
TGTGCCAGCAGGCCTCCGGGACATGGGGTCTACAATGAGCAGTTCTTC